The sequence of this TCR beta chain was determined in a study of T cell changes during pregnancy in multiple sclerosis. This CDR3 comprises 16 residues. Germline loops: CDR1 SGHRS, CDR2 YFSETQ. V was cut by 0 bases and J by 4 bases, with 16 bases left in between. The count of this clone is one. Only in-frame clones appear in the TCRdb table, and some are missing; sequencing was by immunoSEQ multiplex PCR. The table lists some 29,000 clones, 89% of them singletons. The sequenced sample was CD8+ T cells from peripheral blood mononuclear cells, obtained after pregnancy. The V gene is TRBV5-1, the J gene TRBJ1-2, with D possibly TRBD1 on 6 matching bases. This TCR was recovered from a female donor with multiple sclerosis, enrolled in a pregnancy study. CDR3 sequence reads: CASSLVGAGGSYGYTF. The CDR3 bases are TGCGCCAGCAGCTTGGTCGGGGCTGGGGGCAGCTATGGCTACACCTTC. The full variable domain, in which reference TRBV5-1 and TRBJ1-2 provide the parts outside the CDR3, is KAGVTQTPRYLIKTRGQQVTLSCSPISGHRSVSWYQQTPGQGLQFLFEYFSETQRNKGNFPGRFSGRQFSNSRSEMNVSTLELGDSALYLCASSLVGAGGSYGYTFGSGTRLTVV.